The 17 T cell receptor beta chains in this list originate from one sample, sequenced in a study of control samples from healthy donors and cancer patients. Profiled with immunoSEQ multiplex PCR; TCRdb holds only in-frame clones, not every one. The sample shows over 150,000 clones, 96% of them seen only once. The sample comprised blood. The source of these receptors is a woman aged 30 to 39 in good health.

The chain employs TRBV5-1 and TRBJ2-7, with unresolved D. The length of the CDR3 is 16 residues. Germline V gene lookup returns CDR1 SGHRS and CDR2 YFSETQ. V was trimmed by 1 base and J by 3 bases, leaving 17 bases between them. The CDR3 loop is CASSLMVLQRNYEQYF. As DNA, the CDR3 is TGCGCCAGCAGCTTGATGGTGCTTCAGAGAAACTACGAGCAGTACTTC.

The chain carries TRBV28 and TRBJ1-4; a weak D match, TRBD1 (6 bases). V lost 5 bases and J 4 bases, leaving 14 bases between the germline ends. This CDR3 comprises 15 residues. Germline V gives CDR1 MDHEN, CDR2 SYDVKM. CDR3 sequence reads: CASSNRDTRNEKLFF. The DNA for the CDR3 is TGTGCCAGCAGTAACCGGGACACCCGTAATGAAAAACTGTTTTTT.

The chain uses TRBV5-1 and TRBJ1-2; D may be TRBD1 (5 bases). The length of the CDR3 is 15 residues. From germline, CDR1 is SGHRS and CDR2 YFSETQ. V was pared by 4 bases and J by 1 base, with 14 bases between. CDR3 sequence (DNA): TGCGCCAGCAGCCTTGTGGGGGGTCGTAACTATGGCTACACCTTC. This encodes CASSLVGGRNYGYTF.

The chain uses TRBV5-6 and TRBJ1-2, with TRBD1 as a possible D gene (6 bases). Germline values: CDR1 SGHDT, CDR2 YYEEEE. V lost 0 bases and J 6 bases, leaving 12 bases between the germline ends. The CDR3 is 14 amino acids. The CDR3 here is CASSLGRGLNGYTF. As DNA, the CDR3 is TGTGCCAGCAGCTTGGGTCGGGGGCTAAATGGCTACACCTTC. Using reference TRBV5-6 and TRBJ1-2 for the parts outside the CDR3, the full variable domain is DAGVTQSPTHLIKTRGQQVTLRCSPKSGHDTVSWYQQALGQGPQFIFQYYEEEERQRGNFPDRFSGHQFPNYSSELNVNALLLGDSALYLCASSLGRGLNGYTFGSGTRLTVV.

This clone was picked up one time. The chain couples TRBV19 to TRBJ2-2, with no clear D. This CDR3 comprises 15 residues. Trimming took 3 bases from V and 3 from J, leaving 11 bases between them. CDR1 and CDR2 from the germline V gene are LNHDA and SQIVND (reference sequence). CDR3 DNA: TGTGCCAGTAGTATTTTCAGTTTTGACACCGGGGAGCTGTTTTTT. Translated: CASSIFSFDTGELFF.

The chain combines TRBV6-6 with TRBJ1-1; a possible D gene is TRBD1 (6 bases). In germline, CDR1 is MNHNY, CDR2 SVGAGI (reference sequence). The CDR3 consists of 14 residues. V gave up 2 bases and J gave up 5 bases, with 12 bases separating them. The CDR3 protein is CASSYEGGGTEAFF. In DNA, the CDR3 is TGTGCCAGCAGTTACGAGGGGGGGGGTACTGAAGCTTTCTTT.

The chain links TRBV28 to TRBJ2-7; D unresolved. The CDR3 totals 12 residues. Germline CDR1 is MDHEN and CDR2 is SYDVKM. V was cut by 6 bases and J by 2 bases, with 8 bases left in between. CDR3 amino acids: CASSSSPYEQYF. The CDR3 DNA follows: TGTGCCAGCAGCTCGTCCCCCTACGAGCAGTACTTC.

This rearrangement joins TRBV23-1 to TRBJ1-1, with D uncertain. TRBV23-1 is labeled an ORF, and its function is uncertain. The V end lost 4 bases, the J end lost 4 bases, and 13 bases lay between the germline ends. The CDR3 covers 14 residues. The CDR3, as DNA: TGCGCCAGCAGTCTTGGGTACTTTGTCACTGAAGCTTTCTTT. Translating gives CASSLGYFVTEAFF.

The chain recombines TRBV6-4 with TRBJ1-5; D is possibly TRBD1 (6 bases). Trimming removed 8 bases from V and 5 bases from J, with 13 bases in between. Germline V gene data show CDR1 as MRHNA and CDR2 as SNTAGT. The CDR3 totals 13 residues. The CDR3 here is CASRTVLYQPQHF. The DNA of the CDR3 is TGTGCCAGCCGGACAGTTCTTTATCAGCCCCAGCATTTT.

As to this clone: The identical CDR3 is also encoded by other nucleotide sequences in the sample. The V gene is TRBV9, the J gene TRBJ2-3; D call uncertain. The CDR3 runs to 12 residues. V lost 4 bases to trimming and J lost 6 bases, with 9 bases between them. Germline loops: CDR1 SGDLS, CDR2 YYNGEE. CDR3 protein: CASSPQADTQYF. In DNA, the CDR3 is TGTGCCAGCAGCCCCCAAGCCGATACGCAGTATTTT.

The rearrangement joins TRBV7-9 to TRBJ1-1, with a tentative D call TRBD1 (5 bases). This CDR3 is 17 amino acids long. Germline CDR1 reads SEHNR; CDR2 reads FQNEAQ (reference sequence). V was trimmed by 1 base and J by 4 bases, leaving 19 bases between them. CDR3 loop: CASSLGSLGIGGTEAFF. The DNA of the CDR3 is TGTGCCAGCAGCTTAGGTAGTCTTGGGATCGGGGGCACTGAAGCTTTCTTT. Looking up the rest from reference TRBV7-9 and TRBJ1-1 gives the full variable domain: DTGVSQNPRHKITKRGQNVTFRCDPISEHNRLYWYRQTLGQGPEFLTYFQNEAQLEKSRLLSDRFSAERPKGSFSTLEIQRTEQGDSAMYLCASSLGSLGIGGTEAFFGQGTRLTVV.

The chain is built from TRBV3-1 (or the pseudogene TRBV3-2) and TRBJ1-4, with 7 bases that match TRBD1. Germline V gives CDR1 LGHDT, CDR2 YNNKEL (reference sequence). The CDR3 runs to 16 residues. Trimming removed 0 bases from V and 8 bases from J; junction bases left unmatched: 9. The CDR3: CASSQDHGTEREKLFF. The CDR3 region has the DNA TGTGCCAGCAGCCAAGATCATGGGACAGAGCGCGAAAAACTGTTTTTT.

The DNA of the CDR3 is TGTGCCAGTAGTATAGGAAGGGACAGGGGTAACTATGGCTACACCTTC. It translates to CASSIGRDRGNYGYTF. The gene calls are TRBV19 and TRBJ1-2, with 10 positions matching TRBD1. The CDR3 spans 16 residues. Germline V gene data show CDR1 as LNHDA and CDR2 as SQIVND (reference sequence). The J segment lost 1 base and the V segment lost 1 base, leaving 3 bases of the junction unmatched.

This clone was observed once. This chain connects TRBV6-5 to TRBJ2-5; 7 nucleotides agree with TRBD1. V shed 7 bases and J 5 bases; nucleotides not matched to a gene: 1. Germline V gene lookup returns CDR1 MNHEY and CDR2 SVGAGI. The CDR3 runs to 11 residues. Here the CDR3 reads CASTRGETQYF. The CDR3 bases are TGTGCCAGCACCAGGGGGGAGACCCAGTACTTC.

In nucleotides, the CDR3 is TGTGCCTGGGGAACAGCGAACACCGGGGAGCTGTTTTTT. This sequence encodes CAWGTANTGELFF. The chain employs TRBV30 and TRBJ2-2, with D hard to call. V was shortened by 5 bases and J by 0 bases, with 7 bases between the two germline ends. The CDR3 has 13 amino acids. The germline CDR1 and CDR2 sequences are GTSNPN and SVGIG (reference sequence).

This sequence joins TRBV7-2 and TRBJ2-1; the match to TRBD2 covers 7 bases. This CDR3 spans 15 amino acids. CDR1 and CDR2 (germline): SGHTA, FQGNSA. The junction had 3 bases not matched to a gene; V was cut back by 1 base and J by 3 bases. The CDR3 loop is CASSLGGGFYNEQFF. In DNA form, the CDR3 reads TGTGCCAGCAGCTTAGGCGGGGGATTCTACAATGAGCAGTTCTTC.

The chain links TRBV6-5 to TRBJ1-2, with 9 bases aligning to TRBD1. CDR1 is MNHEY and CDR2 is SVGAGI in the germline V gene. V lost 6 bases, J lost 5 bases, and 7 bases stayed unmatched. The CDR3 runs 14 residues. CDR3 nucleotides: TGTGCCAGCAGCCCACGGACAGGGGAGTATGGCTACACCTTC. It specifies CASSPRTGEYGYTF.